Reported below is one T cell receptor (beta chain). The antigen remains unidentified. This sample's treatment: about 20 received Ad26.COV2.S at low or high dose, single or two shots; several received placebo; per-sample allocation not given. Samples were taken on day 63 after the first vaccine or placebo injection. Its platform was an Ad26 vector, and its expressed antigen was Wuhan-strain SARS-CoV-2 spike. The sample comes from a study of Ad26.COV2.S vaccination and SARS-CoV-2 variants. General study findings and limits: The breadth of spike-specific CD8+ and CD4+ T cell responses after vaccination was reportedly substantial.

The data were produced by immunoSEQ multiplex PCR, yet TCRdb's version contains in-frame clones alone and is incomplete. Among over 200,000 clones listed, approximately 87% were seen once. The germline V gene encodes CDR1 SGHDN and CDR2 FVKESK. The V end lost 4 bases, the J end lost 0 bases, and 21 bases lay between the germline ends. The CDR3 totals 18 residues. The receptor's source is a person between 18 and 65 years old who received the Ad26.COV2.S COVID-19 vaccine or a placebo. V is TRBV14 and J is TRBJ1-2; no firm D call. The specimen was peripheral blood, collected in a trial of Ad26.COV2.S vaccine versus placebo. In DNA form, the CDR3 reads TGTGCCAGCAGCCGCTTTGGACCTCTTAACCCCCCTAACTATGGCTACACCTTC. Its translation: CASSRFGPLNPPNYGYTF.